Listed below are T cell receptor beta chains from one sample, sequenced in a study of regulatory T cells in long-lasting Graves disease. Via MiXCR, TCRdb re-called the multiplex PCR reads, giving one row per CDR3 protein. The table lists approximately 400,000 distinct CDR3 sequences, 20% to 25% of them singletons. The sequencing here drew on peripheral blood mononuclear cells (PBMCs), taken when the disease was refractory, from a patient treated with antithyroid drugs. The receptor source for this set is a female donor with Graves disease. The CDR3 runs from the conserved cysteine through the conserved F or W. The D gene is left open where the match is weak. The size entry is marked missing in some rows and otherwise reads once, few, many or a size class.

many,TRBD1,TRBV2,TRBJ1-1,CASEQGDTEAFF,TGTGCCAGCGAACAGGGGGACACTGAAGCTTTCTTT
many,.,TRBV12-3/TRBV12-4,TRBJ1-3,CASSPGASGYTIYF,TGTGCCAGCAGCCCGGGGGCATCAGGCTACACCATATATTTT
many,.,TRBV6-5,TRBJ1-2,CASSYSGVLGYTF,TGTGCCAGCAGTTACTCAGGAGTCCTAGGCTACACCTTC
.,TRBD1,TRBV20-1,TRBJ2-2,CSASGTEVTGELFF,TGCAGTGCTAGTGGGACAGAGGTTACCGGGGAGCTGTTTTTT
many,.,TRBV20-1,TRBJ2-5,CSARPTSGVTQYF,TGCAGTGCTAGACCTACCTCCGGGGTAACCCAGTACTTC
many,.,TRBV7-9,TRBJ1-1,CASSPRRGRTEAFF,TGTGCCAGCAGCCCCCGAAGGGGCAGGACTGAAGCTTTCTTT
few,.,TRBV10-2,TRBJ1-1,CASSTIQGNTEAFF,TGCGCCAGCAGTACCATTCAGGGAAACACTGAAGCTTTCTTT
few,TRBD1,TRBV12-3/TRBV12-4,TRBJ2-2,CASSGLRDRNTGELFF,TGTGCCAGCAGTGGACTCCGGGACAGGAACACCGGGGAGCTGTTTTTT
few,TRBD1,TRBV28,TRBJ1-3,CASRQGTSSGNTIYF,TGTGCCAGTAGACAGGGGACCAGCTCTGGAAACACCATATATTTT
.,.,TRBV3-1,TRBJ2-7,CASSGDLAYEQYF,TGTGCCAGCAGCGGAGACTTGGCCTACGAGCAGTACTTC
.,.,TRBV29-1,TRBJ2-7,CSVDRFGEQYF,TGCAGCGTTGACAGGTTCGGAGAGCAGTACTTC
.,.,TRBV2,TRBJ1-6,CASSEALESNSPLHF,TGTGCCAGCAGTGAAGCTTTAGAGTCGAATTCACCCCTCCACTTT
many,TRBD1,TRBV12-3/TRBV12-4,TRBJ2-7,CASSLGTGIYEQYF,TGCGCCAGCAGCTTAGGGACAGGTATCTACGAGCAGTACTTC
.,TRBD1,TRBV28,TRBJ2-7,CASSLDRVGLCEQYF,TGTGCCAGCAGTCTCGACAGGGTGGGTTTGTGCGAGCAGTACTTC
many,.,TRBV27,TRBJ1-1,CASSGVDSTEAFF,TGTGCCAGCAGTGGTGTTGACAGCACTGAAGCTTTCTTT
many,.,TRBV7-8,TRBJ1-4,CASSSQFGRIGAELFF,TGTGCCAGCAGCTCGCAATTCGGCCGGATTGGGGCAGAACTGTTTTTT
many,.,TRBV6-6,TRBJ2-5,CASSYSTGEVETQYF,TGTGCCAGCAGTTACTCGACAGGAGAGGTGGAGACCCAGTACTTC
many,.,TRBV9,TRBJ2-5,CASSITDRETQYF,TGTGCCAGCAGCATTACCGATCGAGAGACCCAGTACTTC
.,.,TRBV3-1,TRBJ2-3,CASRGMVDTQYF,TGTGCCAGCAGGGGGATGGTAGATACGCAGTATTTT
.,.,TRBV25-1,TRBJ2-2,CASGLTANTGELFF,TGTGCCAGCGGATTGACAGCGAACACCGGGGAGCTGTTTTTT
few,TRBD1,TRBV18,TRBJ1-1,CASSPDRVGTEAFF,TGTGCCAGCTCACCCGACAGGGTGGGGACTGAAGCTTTCTTT
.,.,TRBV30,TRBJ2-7,CAWSVQGGEQYF,TGTGCCTGGAGTGTACAAGGGGGCGAGCAGTACTTC
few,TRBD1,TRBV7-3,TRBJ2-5,CASSPSGTGQETQYF,TGTGCCAGCAGTCCTTCCGGGACAGGACAAGAGACCCAGTACTTC
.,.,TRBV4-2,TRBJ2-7,CASSQGVGKYEQYF,TGTGCCAGCAGCCAAGGCGTCGGAAAGTACGAGCAGTACTTC
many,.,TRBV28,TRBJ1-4,CASSLHPQGPTNEKLFF,TGTGCCAGCAGTTTACACCCCCAGGGACCAACTAATGAAAAACTGTTTTTT
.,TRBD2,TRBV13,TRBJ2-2,CASSLRTRGGELFF,TGTGCCAGCAGCTTAAGGACTAGGGGCGGGGAGCTGTTTTTT
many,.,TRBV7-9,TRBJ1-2,CASSLGKWLESNYGYTF,TGTGCCAGCAGCTTGGGAAAGTGGCTCGAATCTAACTATGGCTACACCTTC